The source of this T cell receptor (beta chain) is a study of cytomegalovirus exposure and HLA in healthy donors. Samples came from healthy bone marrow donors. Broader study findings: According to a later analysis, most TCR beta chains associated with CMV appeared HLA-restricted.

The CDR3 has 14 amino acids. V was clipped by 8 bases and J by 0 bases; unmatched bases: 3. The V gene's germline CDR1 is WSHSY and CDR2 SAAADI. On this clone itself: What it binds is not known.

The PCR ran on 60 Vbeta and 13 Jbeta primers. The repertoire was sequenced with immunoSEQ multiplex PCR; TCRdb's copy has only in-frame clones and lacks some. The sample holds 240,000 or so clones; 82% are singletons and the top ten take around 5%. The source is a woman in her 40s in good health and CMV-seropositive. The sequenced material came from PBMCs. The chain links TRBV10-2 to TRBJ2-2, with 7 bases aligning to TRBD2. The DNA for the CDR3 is TGCGCCAGCCGCCGGGGGGCGAACACCGGGGAGCTGTTTTTT. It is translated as CASRRGANTGELFF.